These 29 T cell receptor beta chains originate from one sample sequenced in a study of tissue T cells after allogeneic stem cell transplantation. The time point: mouse harvest day 14 after allogeneic transplant. Mouse grafts combined 10^7 T-cell-depleted bone marrow cells with 10^6 splenic CD5+ T cells. Only in-frame clones appear in the TCRdb table, and some are missing; sequencing was by immunoSEQ multiplex PCR. The data show 5,600 or so clones, roughly 30% seen once. Sample: skin. The source of these receptors is a female BALB/c mouse given C57BL/6 T cells with graft-versus-host disease after an allogeneic hematopoietic cell transplant.

In this sample, this clone turned up a few times. The germline and genes are mouse ones. The read comes to an end 1 residue before the CDR3 does, leaving the germline J gene to fill in the end. The chain carries TRBV16 and TRBJ2-2, with D hard to call. The CDR3 covers 14 residues. Trimming pared 0 bases from V and 1 base from J, leaving 3 bases between. Germline V CDR1 and CDR2: SGHSA, FRNQAP. This CDR3 is CASSLDLNTGQLYF. CDR3 bases read: TGTGCAAGCAGCTTAGATCTAAACACCGGGCAGCTCTAC.

This clone was seen a single time. The gene names here belong to mouse. Additional DNA sequences in this sample encode the identical CDR3. The CDR3 is CASSLGQKDTQYF. Partial CDR3 DNA: TGTGCCAGCAGTCTAGGACAGAAAGACACCCAGTAC. The chain links TRBV26 to TRBJ2-5, with a possible D match to TRBD1 (6 bases). The read halts 1 residue ahead of the CDR3 end, with the missing end drawn from the germline J gene. The V gene's germline CDR1 is KGHPV and CDR2 FQNQEV (reference sequence). The V end lost 3 bases, the J end lost 4 bases, and 8 bases lay between the germline ends. The CDR3 extends over 13 amino acids.

This clone has only a few counts. The genes and germline here are from mouse. The CDR3 end is not reached by the read, which stops 1 residue before it; the germline J gene fills it in. The chain combines TRBV3 with TRBJ1-3, with 8 nucleotides matching TRBD1. The V segment lost 6 bases and the J segment 6 bases; nucleotides outside the gene matches: 7. The germline gives CDR1 SNHLY, CDR2 FYNGKV (reference sequence). The CDR3 covers 14 residues. The sequenced CDR3 bases are TGTGCCAGCAGTTCGACAGGGGCTTTAAATACGCTCTAT. Translating it yields CASSSTGALNTLY. The CDR3 in its entirety is CASSSTGALNTLYF.

This clone has only a few counts. Gene names and germline refer to mouse. The read ends 1 residue shy of where the CDR3 ends; the end is completed using the germline J gene. V and J are TRBV13-2 and TRBJ2-4; possible D gene TRBD1, 7 bases. V gave up 3 bases and J gave up 3 bases, with 11 bases separating them. Germline loops: CDR1 NNHNN, CDR2 SYGAGS (reference sequence). The CDR3 contains 14 residues. The covered CDR3 bases are TGTGCCAGCGGTGGGGGGGACAGACAAAACACCTTGTAC. Its protein is CASGGGDRQNTLY. The CDR3 as a whole reads CASGGGDRQNTLYF.

As for this clone: The gene names here belong to mouse. The CDR3 is cut off 1 residue early in the read; its end comes from the germline J gene. V usage is TRBV12-1 and J usage is TRBJ2-5, with D unresolved. Germline lookup yields CDR1 SGHSN and CDR2 HYEKVE. The CDR3 runs 13 residues. V was pared by 3 bases and J by 0 bases, with 6 bases between. The CDR3 here is CASSGFNQDTQYF. The sequenced CDR3 bases are TGTGCCAGCTCTGGGTTTAACCAAGACACCCAGTAC.

This clone rates as medium-sized (0.01 to 0.1%). The listed genes are named as in mouse. The CDR3 end lies 1 residue beyond the end of the read and is filled in from the germline J gene. V is TRBV26 and J is TRBJ1-3; D remains unclear. CDR3 length: 15 amino acids. Germline loops: CDR1 KGHPV, CDR2 FQNQEV (reference sequence). Trimming removed 2 bases at V and 0 bases at J, with 8 bases between. The sequenced part of the CDR3 DNA is TGTGCCAGCAGTCTGACAGCAAATTCTGGAAATACGCTCTAT. Translation: CASSLTANSGNTLY. The CDR3 in full is CASSLTANSGNTLYF.

Notes on this clone: Mouse names are used for the genes. The CDR3 extends 1 residue past the end of the read, so its final part is completed from the germline J gene. This chain joins TRBV19 and TRBJ1-1; maybe TRBD1 (6 bases). The germline V and J ends were trimmed by 9 bases and 0 bases, with 12 bases remaining between them. This CDR3 spans 13 amino acids. Per the germline V gene, CDR1 is FNHDT and CDR2 is SITEND (reference sequence). The covered CDR3 bases are TGTGCCACCACCGGGACAACAAACACAGAAGTCTTC. Protein: CATTGTTNTEVF. The entire CDR3 sequence reads CATTGTTNTEVFF.

A remark on this clone: Mouse gene names and germline throughout. Read sequence stops 1 residue before the CDR3 end, and the germline J gene provides the missing end. The chain recombines TRBV13-3 with TRBJ1-4, with D uncertain. Trimming removed 0 bases at V and 1 base at J, with 4 bases between. CDR1 and CDR2 from the germline V gene are NNHDY and SYVADS. This CDR3 has 14 amino acids. CDR3 loop: CASSDDNSNERLFF. Incomplete CDR3 DNA: TGTGCCAGCAGTGATGACAATTCCAACGAAAGATTATTT.

Points on this clone: Mouse gene names and germline throughout. The read ends 1 residue early relative to the CDR3; the germline J gene fills the gap. V and J are TRBV14 and TRBJ2-5, with 9 bases aligning to TRBD1. V was pared by 1 base and J by 6 bases, with 0 bases of the junction left unmatched. This CDR3 is built from 13 residues. In germline, CDR1 is SGHDT, CDR2 FRDEAV. CDR3 DNA, as far as it was read: TGTGCCAGCAGTTTCGGGACAGGGGACACCCAGTAC. Its translation: CASSFGTGDTQY. The full-length CDR3 reads as CASSFGTGDTQYF.

Note on this clone: These gene names are mouse names. The CDR3 end falls 1 residue outside the read, so it is completed with the germline J gene. V usage is TRBV29 and J usage is TRBJ1-1, with TRBD1 as a possible D gene (5 bases). The CDR3 is 13 amino acids. The V end was cut by 1 base, the J end by 4 bases, with 7 bases between. Germline CDR1 reads MSHET; CDR2 reads SYDVDS. The CDR3 reads CASSLLGPTEVFF. Partial CDR3 DNA: TGTGCTAGCAGTTTATTGGGGCCCACAGAAGTCTTC.

This clone turned up a few times. Gene names follow the mouse nomenclature. The observed sequence ends 1 residue before the CDR3 terminus, with the missing tail filled in from the germline J gene. The gene calls are TRBV16 and TRBJ1-4, with D perhaps TRBD1 (6 bases). The CDR3 sequence is 14 residues long. Germline V gene lookup returns CDR1 SGHSA and CDR2 FRNQAP. V was shortened by 3 bases and J by 4 bases, with 9 bases between the two germline ends. Partial CDR3 DNA: TGTGCAAGCAGCTTGACAGGTCTCAACGAAAGATTATTT. It specifies CASSLTGLNERLF. In full, the CDR3 is CASSLTGLNERLFF.

The sample holds a few counts of this clone. Mouse gene names apply. The observed sequence ends 1 residue before the CDR3 terminus, with the missing tail filled in from the germline J gene. The chain joins TRBV26 to TRBJ2-7, with D tentatively TRBD1 (6 bases). Looked up from germline, CDR1 is KGHPV and CDR2 is FQNQEV (reference sequence). V was cut by 5 bases and J by 2 bases, with 13 bases left in between. The CDR3 has 14 residues. The DNA read from the CDR3 is TGTGCCAGCAGTGTCTCCGGGACAACCTATGAACAGTAC. Amino acids: CASSVSGTTYEQY. Given in full, the CDR3 is CASSVSGTTYEQYF.

As concerns this clone: Mouse gene names and germline throughout. The read ends 1 residue shy of where the CDR3 ends; the end is completed using the germline J gene. The chain has TRBV19 and TRBJ1-2, with D possibly being TRBD1 (6 bases). The CDR3 totals 15 residues. V was cut by 0 bases and J by 0 bases, with 9 bases left in between. The germline CDR1 and CDR2 sequences are FNHDT and SITEND (reference sequence). The covered CDR3 bases are TGTGCCAGCAGTATAGGGGGGGCTTCAAACTCCGACTACACC. It encodes CASSIGGASNSDYT. In full, the CDR3 is CASSIGGASNSDYTF.

A note on this clone: All gene names here are mouse names. The CDR3 end falls 1 residue outside the read, so it is completed with the germline J gene. The chain uses TRBV3 and TRBJ2-5; no clear D. The V end was cut by 4 bases, the J end by 7 bases, with 9 bases between. Germline V gene data show CDR1 as SNHLY and CDR2 as FYNGKV (reference sequence). This CDR3 spans 12 amino acids. CDR3 in amino acids: CASSSSGNTQYF. Partial CDR3 DNA: TGTGCCAGCAGCTCCAGTGGGAACACCCAGTAC.

This clone is medium-sized. The gene names given are mouse names. Sequencing ends 1 residue short of the CDR3 end; the germline J gene provides the rest. J is TRBJ1-3 and V is TRBV20, with D hard to call. Germline V gene data show CDR1 as GFQATS and CDR2 as STVNSAI. The CDR3 has 13 amino acids. The ends were cut back, 2 bases at V and 0 bases at J, with 5 bases in the middle. CDR3 amino acids: CGARTDSGNTLYF. The DNA read from the CDR3 is TGTGGTGCTAGGACAGATTCTGGAAATACGCTCTAT.

This clone appeared a few times. Gene names and germline refer to mouse. The CDR3 end is not reached by the read, which stops 1 residue before it; the germline J gene fills it in. V gene TRBV12-1 combines with J gene TRBJ1-4; the D is unclear. Germline assignment: CDR1 SGHSN and CDR2 HYEKVE. The ends were cut back, 0 bases at V and 0 bases at J, with 4 bases in the middle. There are 14 residues in the CDR3. The CDR3 is CASSLKFSNERLFF. The sequenced CDR3 bases are TGTGCCAGCTCTCTCAAGTTTTCCAACGAAAGATTATTT.

This clone has only a few counts. Gene names are mouse gene names. The read finishes 1 residue shy of the CDR3 end, and the germline J gene is used to complete it. The chain links TRBV13-2 to TRBJ1-1; 7 bases fit TRBD1. CDR3 size: 14 residues. In germline, CDR1 is NNHNN, CDR2 SYGAGS (reference sequence). J lost 1 base, V lost 3 bases, and 3 bases had no gene match. CDR3 bases read: TGTGCCAGCGGTGTTGGGACAGTAAACACAGAAGTCTTC. The encoded protein is CASGVGTVNTEVF. The whole CDR3 region reads CASGVGTVNTEVFF.

This clone was counted between two and nine times. The gene symbols are mouse symbols. Read coverage stops 1 residue before the CDR3 terminus; the germline J gene supplies the remainder. The chain has TRBV24 and TRBJ2-3; 8 positions agree with TRBD2. The CDR3 length is 12 residues. CDR1 is KGHTA and CDR2 is FRNEEI in the germline V gene. The junction had 2 bases not matched to a gene; V was cut back by 8 bases and J by 4 bases. The part of the CDR3 DNA that was read is TGTGCCAGCCCTGGGGGGTCAGAAACGCTGTAT. It yields the protein CASPGGSETLY. The complete CDR3 sequence is CASPGGSETLYF.

In regard to this clone: Gene names and germline match the mouse. Coverage ceases 1 residue before the CDR3 finishes, and the germline J gene fills in the end. The V and J genes are TRBV29 and TRBJ1-1, with D unresolved. Germline V gives CDR1 MSHET, CDR2 SYDVDS. CDR3 length: 16 amino acids. V was trimmed by 0 bases and J by 0 bases, leaving 11 bases between them. The CDR3 bases that were read are TGTGCTAGCAGTTTATCACCCGGGTCCTCAAACACAGAAGTCTTC. This gives the protein CASSLSPGSSNTEVF. The entire CDR3 is CASSLSPGSSNTEVFF. Filled out from reference TRBV29 and TRBJ1-1, the complete variable domain reads DMKVTQMPRYLIKRMGENVLLECGQDMSHETMYWYRQDPGLGLQLIYISYDVDSNSEGDIPKGYRVSRKKREHFSLILDSAKTNQTSVYFCASSLSPGSSNTEVFFGKGTRLTVV.

In the case of this clone: Gene labels here are mouse ones. The CDR3 is cut off 1 residue early in the read; its end comes from the germline J gene. The chain combines TRBV26 with TRBJ1-4; tentatively, D is TRBD1 (5 bases). Germline values: CDR1 KGHPV, CDR2 FQNQEV (reference sequence). The CDR3 runs 16 residues. The ends were cut back, 1 base at V and 0 bases at J, with 9 bases in the middle. Incomplete CDR3 DNA: TGTGCCAGCAGTCTGTACCGACAGATTTCCAACGAAAGATTATTT. Protein sequence: CASSLYRQISNERLF. In full, the CDR3 reads CASSLYRQISNERLFF.

This clone has more than one count but fewer than ten. The listed genes are named as in mouse. The missing CDR3 end, 1 residue past where the read stops, is filled in from the germline J gene. The chain carries TRBV29 and TRBJ2-5; 8 bases fit TRBD2. The length of the CDR3 is 14 residues. The V gene's germline CDR1 is MSHET and CDR2 SYDVDS. V lost 6 bases and J lost 0; bases outside the gene matches: 2. CDR3 protein: CASRTGANQDTQYF. The DNA read from the CDR3 is TGTGCTAGCAGGACTGGGGCCAACCAAGACACCCAGTAC.

With regard to this clone: Gene names denote mouse genes. Sequencing ends 1 residue short of the CDR3 end; the germline J gene provides the rest. The chain uses TRBV26 and TRBJ1-1, with 10 bases fitting TRBD1. The germline gives CDR1 KGHPV, CDR2 FQNQEV (reference sequence). Trimming took 4 bases from V and 3 from J; bases not matched to a gene: 2. The CDR3 is made up of 14 amino acids. The CDR3 reads CASSQTGGDTEVFF. The sequenced part of the CDR3 DNA is TGTGCCAGCAGTCAGACAGGGGGCGACACAGAAGTCTTC.

Comments on this clone: Mouse names are used for the genes. The observed sequence ends 1 residue before the CDR3 terminus, with the missing tail filled in from the germline J gene. The rearrangement joins TRBV26 to TRBJ1-1, with 7 bases matching TRBD1. This CDR3 is 13 amino acids long. Germline V CDR1 and CDR2: KGHPV, FQNQEV (reference sequence). J was trimmed by 7 bases and V by 6 bases; bases with no gene match: 8. The sequenced CDR3 bases are TGTGCCAGCAGCCTCGGGTCAGGGGGAGAAGTCTTC. Protein product: CASSLGSGGEVF. The whole CDR3 protein is CASSLGSGGEVFF.

Within the sample, this clone is medium-sized. The gene symbols are mouse symbols. The read ends 1 residue before the CDR3 terminus; that terminus is restored from the germline J gene. The chain employs TRBV29 and TRBJ2-5; 8 bases are shared with TRBD2. V was pared by 8 bases and J by 0 bases, with 4 bases of the junction left unmatched. The CDR3 length is 14 residues. From germline, CDR1 is MSHET and CDR2 SYDVDS. The CDR3 DNA, read in part, is TGTGCTAGCGCTGGGGGGATTAACCAAGACACCCAGTAC. Residues: CASAGGINQDTQY. The whole CDR3 protein is CASAGGINQDTQYF. Filled out from reference TRBV29 and TRBJ2-5, the complete variable domain reads DMKVTQMPRYLIKRMGENVLLECGQDMSHETMYWYRQDPGLGLQLIYISYDVDSNSEGDIPKGYRVSRKKREHFSLILDSAKTNQTSVYFCASAGGINQDTQYFGPGTRLLVL.

With respect to this clone: Gene names refer to mouse genes. The CDR3 loop reads CASSQIPGLGGDEQYF. Partial CDR3 DNA: TGTGCCAGCAGCCAGATTCCGGGACTGGGGGGCGATGAACAGTAC. The rearrangement joins TRBV5 to TRBJ2-7, with 12 positions matching TRBD2. The observed sequence ends 1 residue before the CDR3 terminus, with the missing tail filled in from the germline J gene. J gave up 5 bases and V 3 bases, and 8 bases lay outside the gene matches. The V gene's germline CDR1 is LGHNA and CDR2 YNLKQL (reference sequence). CDR3 size: 16 residues.

As regards this clone: Mouse gene names apply. The CDR3 goes on 1 residue after the read ends, and that part is filled in from the germline J gene. The rearrangement joins TRBV26 to TRBJ2-3; D gene uncertain. The CDR3 is 14 residues long. V lost 2 bases and J 0 bases, leaving 6 bases between the germline ends. From germline, CDR1 is KGHPV and CDR2 FQNQEV (reference sequence). CDR3 DNA, as far as it was read: TGTGCCAGCAGTCTGCGGTTTAGTGCAGAAACGCTGTAT. Amino acid sequence: CASSLRFSAETLY. The CDR3 in its entirety is CASSLRFSAETLYF.

About this clone: Genes here carry mouse names. The read stops 1 residue short of the end of the CDR3; the missing end is completed from the germline J gene. The gene calls are TRBV26 and TRBJ1-6; TRBD1 matches at 12 bases. Being an ORF, TRBJ1-6 has a function that is uncertain. Looked up from germline, CDR1 is KGHPV and CDR2 is FQNQEV (reference sequence). The CDR3 sequence is 17 residues long. V was pared by 3 bases and J by 1 base, with 1 base of the junction left unmatched. The CDR3 bases that were read are TGTGCCAGCAGTCTCGGGACAGGGGGCTCCTATAATTCGCCCCTCTAC. It is translated as CASSLGTGGSYNSPLY. From start to end, the CDR3 is CASSLGTGGSYNSPLYF.

This clone occurred a few times. Mouse names are used for the genes. The read terminates 1 residue ahead of where the CDR3 ends, so the germline J gene completes it. This chain joins TRBV31 and TRBJ1-1; 9 nucleotides agree with TRBD1. The length of the CDR3 is 13 residues. V trimming: 2 bases; J trimming: 4 bases; junction bases outside the gene matches: 2. CDR1 GKSSPN and CDR2 SITVG come from the germline V gene. The CDR3 sequence: CAWSTGGSTEVFF. CDR3 bases read: TGTGCCTGGAGTACAGGGGGCAGCACAGAAGTCTTC.

This clone was counted a few times. Gene names are mouse gene names. This CDR3 reads CSSIGTGKDTQYF. Incomplete CDR3 DNA: TGCTCCAGCATCGGGACAGGGAAAGACACCCAGTAC. The chain joins TRBV23 to TRBJ2-5; TRBD1, the table's D call, was not compared with the DNA. The read ends 1 residue early relative to the CDR3; the germline J gene fills the gap. The CDR3 extends over 13 amino acids. Germline V lookup: CDR1 KGHTA, CDR2 FQNQQP.